Below, one T cell receptor (beta chain) is given with its context. Antigen unknown. This specimen belongs to a study of CD4 T cells in relation to SARS-CoV-2 and coronaviruses. Overall study context: The restricting HLA molecule for shared crossreactive spike epitopes was mapped. Study outcomes and limitations: Compared with monoreactive clones, crossreactive clones showed significantly weaker SARS-CoV-2 expansion.

This CDR3 spans 15 amino acids. V lost 5 bases, J lost 7 bases, and 4 bases stayed unmatched. The germline CDR1 and CDR2 sequences are LNHNV and YYDKDF (reference sequence). Sorted naive or memory CD4+ cells met CEF peptides for over 9 days. Assay: immunoSEQ multiplex PCR; the TCRdb copy retains only in-frame clones and omits some. The table records some 40,000 clones, more than 60% of them present only once. The chain links TRBV15 to TRBJ1-6; 11 positions match TRBD1. The sequenced material came from memory CD4+ T cells from PBMCs, cultured in vitro. The TCR sequence derives from an adult with COVID-19. CDR3 region: CATSARDRGNSPLHF. The CDR3 DNA reads as TGTGCCACCAGCGCCCGGGACAGGGGGAATTCACCCCTCCACTTT.